The 11 T cell receptor beta chains below all came from one sample that was sequenced in a study of response to subunit inactivated influenza vaccine. TCRdb redid the calling of the RT-PCR reads with MiXCR, one entry per CDR3 protein. The repertoire holds just under 550,000 distinct CDR3 sequences, with 20% to 25% as singletons. These sequences were also reported in another study, on T cells expressing NK-cell markers. This second study says: 5'RACE template switching with UMIs generated TCR beta cDNA.

Sequences were derived from CD4+ T cells sorted from PBMCs, sampled less than 13 days after vaccination. The receptors come from a man in his forties or fifties who received an inactivated influenza vaccine.

The V gene is TRBV5-6, the J gene TRBJ2-2; a possible D gene is TRBD1 (5 bases). The CDR3 has 16 residues. Trimming pared 4 bases from V and 5 bases from J, leaving 18 bases between. Germline CDR1 SGHDT, CDR2 YYEEEE. The DNA of the CDR3 is TGTGCCAGCAGCCCCCCCACAGGCCTAATAACCGGGGAGCTGTTTTTT. Encoded protein: CASSPPTGLITGELFF.

The chain joins TRBV4-1 to TRBJ2-1, with 9 positions matching TRBD1. J was trimmed by 7 bases and V by 1 base; bases with no gene match: 5. Germline V gives CDR1 MGHRA, CDR2 YSYEKL. The CDR3 is 15 residues long. CDR3 region: CASSQGDRDRNEQFF. The CDR3 DNA is TGCGCCAGCAGCCAAGGGGACAGGGACCGGAATGAGCAGTTCTTC.

The V and J genes are TRBV2 and TRBJ2-5; 7 nucleotides match TRBD1. The CDR3 is made up of 14 amino acids. The germline V gene encodes CDR1 SNHLY and CDR2 FYNNEI. After removal of 5 bases from V and 4 bases from J, the junction contained 7 bases not matched to a gene. CDR3 sequence (DNA): TGTGCCAGCAGTCCCAGGGGGAATCGAGAGACCCAGTACTTC. Its translation: CASSPRGNRETQYF.

This sequence joins TRBV4-1 and TRBJ2-5; D gene ambiguous. The V end was cut by 1 base, the J end by 2 bases, with 17 bases between. This CDR3 has 17 amino acids. From germline, CDR1 is MGHRA and CDR2 YSYEKL. The DNA for the CDR3 is TGCGCCAGCAGCCAAGTATCTGCTGGGATCGTTCAAGAGACCCAGTACTTC. Protein product: CASSQVSAGIVQETQYF.

This chain connects TRBV11-2 to TRBJ2-7, with TRBD1 identical over 10 bases. Germline assignment: CDR1 SGHAT and CDR2 FQNNGV. With V trimmed by 4 bases and J by 5 bases, 5 bases remained unmatched. CDR3 length: 14 amino acids. CDR3 region: CASSWTGGTHEQYF. CDR3 DNA: TGTGCCAGCAGCTGGACAGGGGGAACTCACGAGCAGTACTTC. Full variable domain (remainder filled in from reference TRBV11-2 and TRBJ2-7): EAGVAQSPRYKIIEKRQSVAFWCNPISGHATLYWYQQILGQGPKLLIQFQNNGVVDDSQLPKDRFSAERLKGVDSTLKIQPAKLEDSAVYLCASSWTGGTHEQYFGPGTRLTVT.

This chain links TRBV5-1 with TRBJ2-1; 9 positions agree with TRBD2. CDR1 SGHRS and CDR2 YFSETQ come from the germline V gene. The length of the CDR3 is 16 residues. After removal of 0 bases from V and 6 bases from J, the junction contained 7 bases not matched to a gene. In DNA form, the CDR3 reads TGCGCCAGCAGCTTGGCCATGGCGGGGGGGCTCAATGAGCAGTTCTTC. This gives the protein CASSLAMAGGLNEQFF.

The chain has TRBV29-1 and TRBJ1-2; 7 nucleotides align to TRBD1. The CDR3 runs to 13 residues. Germline-derived CDR1 and CDR2 are SQVTM and ANQGSEA. J lost 5 bases, V lost 7 bases, and 10 bases had no gene match. CDR3 region: CSAEPTGQYGYTF. The CDR3 nucleotides are TGCAGCGCGGAACCGACAGGGCAGTATGGCTACACCTTC.

This clonotype was seen ten or more times. The J gene is TRBJ2-7, the V gene TRBV5-6, with 9 bases identical to TRBD1. Per germline, CDR1 SGHDT and CDR2 YYEEEE. This CDR3 is 14 amino acids long. V dropped 0 bases and J dropped 6; count of bases not matched to a gene: 4. This CDR3 is CASSLVDRGSEQYF. The CDR3 nucleotides are TGTGCCAGCAGCTTGGTGGACAGGGGTTCCGAGCAGTACTTC.

The table lists this clonotype with a few counts. The chain links TRBV5-1 to TRBJ2-2, with D possibly being TRBD1 (6 bases). The length of the CDR3 is 17 residues. Trimming took 4 bases from V and 3 from J, leaving 19 bases between them. Germline V gene sequence: CDR1 SGHRS, CDR2 YFSETQ. The CDR3 protein is CASSRAEEGGYTGELFF. The CDR3 DNA reads as TGCGCCAGCAGCCGCGCCGAGGAAGGGGGTTACACCGGGGAGCTGTTTTTT.

This clonotype appeared a few times. The chain has TRBV21-1 and TRBJ1-1. TRBV21-1 constitutes a pseudogene. This CDR3 is 12 amino acids long. The CDR3 nucleotides read TGTGCCAGCAGCAAAGCGACCCCTGAAGCTTTCTTT. Amino acids: CASSKATPEAFF.

This clonotype has more than one count but fewer than ten. J is TRBJ2-1 and V is TRBV7-2, with D maybe TRBD2 (6 bases). CDR1 and CDR2 (germline): SGHTA, FQGNSA. V dropped 3 bases and J dropped 4 bases, with 13 bases sitting between them. This CDR3 comprises 15 residues. The DNA of the CDR3 is TGTGCCAGCAGCTTGACCGGGACTTCGTACAATGAGCAGTTCTTC. It is translated as CASSLTGTSYNEQFF.